These T cell receptor beta chains were read from a single sample in a study of control samples from healthy donors and cancer patients. Assay: immunoSEQ multiplex PCR; the TCRdb copy retains only in-frame clones and omits some. The profile shows 150,000 or so clones, approximately 94% of them singletons. The specimen was blood. Receptors were obtained from a man aged 35 to 55 in good health. CDR3s include the opening cysteine and the closing phenylalanine or tryptophan. A D gene is named only where the DNA matches it firmly. A clone size is listed for some rows: how often the clone was seen (once, few, many), or a class if it is expanded.

>-|TRBJ2-3|TRBV29-1|-
CSGDDLPDTQYF
TGCAGCGGGGACGATTTGCCAGATACGCAGTATTTT
>-|TRBJ2-3|TRBV24-1|-
CATSDRGLTDTQYF
TGTGCCACCAGTGACAGGGGCCTCACTGATACGCAGTATTTT
>-|TRBJ2-1|TRBV27|once
CASSLGRNSYNEQFF
TGTGCCAGCAGTTTGGGGCGAAACTCCTACAATGAGCAGTTCTTC
>-|TRBJ2-7|TRBV16|few
CASSHLDAQVQYF
TGTGCCAGCAGCCACCTGGACGCTCAGGTGCAGTACTTC
>TRBD1|TRBJ1-2|TRBV6-5|-
CASTMGQAMIYGYTF
TGTGCCAGCACGATGGGACAGGCGATGATCTATGGCTACACCTTC
>-|TRBJ2-7|TRBV9|medium-sized
CASSVEDNYEQYF
TGTGCCAGCAGCGTAGAGGACAACTACGAGCAGTACTTC
>-|TRBJ2-2|TRBV5-1|-
CASGGRLGTPGELFF
TGCGCCAGCGGTGGTCGCCTGGGGACACCCGGGGAGCTGTTTTTT
>TRBD1|TRBJ2-3|TRBV5-1|-
CASSLAGTGSPDTQYF
TGCGCCAGCAGCTTGGCGGGGACAGGGTCCCCAGATACGCAGTATTTT
>TRBD1|TRBJ1-4|TRBV6-5|-
CASSWTGGGEKLFF
TGTGCCAGCAGTTGGACAGGGGGCGGTGAAAAACTGTTTTTT
>-|TRBJ2-1|TRBV6-5|-
CASRSDRWSYNEQFF
TGTGCCAGCAGATCCGACAGGTGGTCCTACAATGAGCAGTTCTTC
>-|TRBJ2-1|TRBV2|-
CASSEGGRRYSEQFF
TGTGCCAGCAGTGAAGGGGGAAGGCGTTACAGTGAGCAGTTCTTC
>-|TRBJ1-2|TRBV6-1|-
CASSERVRTAYGYTF
TGTGCCAGCAGTGAAAGGGTGAGGACGGCTTATGGCTACACCTTC
>-|TRBJ1-1|TRBV14|few
CASSQNDPTGRAFF
TGTGCCAGCAGCCAAAATGATCCGACGGGAAGGGCTTTCTTT
>-|TRBJ1-5|TRBV10-3|once
CAISETDSSNQPQHF
TGTGCCATCAGTGAGACGGACAGCAGCAATCAGCCCCAGCATTTT
>-|TRBJ1-1|TRBV2|-
CASSEAGFTEAFF
TGTGCCAGCAGTGAAGCGGGGTTTACTGAAGCTTTCTTT
>TRBD1|TRBJ1-5|TRBV6-5|-
CASRLGQGANQPQHF
TGTGCCAGCAGGTTGGGACAGGGGGCGAATCAGCCCCAGCATTTT
>-|TRBJ1-6|TRBV20-1|once
CSARGGSLSHF
TGCAGTGCTAGAGGCGGCAGCCTCAGTCACTTT
>TRBD1|TRBJ2-3|TRBV2|-
CASRPDRGGTDTQYF
TGTGCCAGCAGACCGGACAGGGGAGGGACAGATACGCAGTATTTT
>-|TRBJ1-6|TRBV6-6|-
CASSYSAGSPLHF
TGTGCCAGCAGTTACTCCGCCGGGTCACCCCTCCACTTT
>-|TRBJ1-5|TRBV2|-
CASRPGTVSNQPQHF
TGTGCCAGCAGACCTGGGACTGTTAGCAATCAGCCCCAGCATTTT
>-|TRBJ2-3|TRBV7-3|-
CASSLYPTDTQYF
TGTGCCAGCAGCTTATACCCGACAGATACGCAGTATTTT
>-|TRBJ2-3|TRBV6-1|-
CASSEARRGGTDTQYF
TGTGCCAGCAGTGAAGCTCGGCGGGGAGGCACAGATACGCAGTATTTT
>TRBD2|TRBJ2-1|TRBV9|-
CASTLSGGGVEQFF
TGTGCCAGCACTCTATCGGGGGGTGGGGTTGAGCAGTTCTTC
>TRBD1|TRBJ1-5|TRBV15|-
CATGTVHSRPQHF
TGTGCCACCGGGACAGTGCACAGCCGGCCCCAGCATTTT
>-|TRBJ2-1|TRBV11-1|-
CASSPKVAYDRGTQFF
TGTGCCAGCAGCCCCAAGGTGGCCTATGACAGAGGGACGCAGTTCTTC
>-|TRBJ1-2|TRBV27|-
CASSLSGSYGYTF
TGTGCCAGCAGTTTATCAGGGAGCTATGGCTACACCTTC
>TRBD2|TRBJ2-3|TRBV7-9|-
CASSGASGGDTQYF
TGTGCGTCAAGCGGGGCTAGCGGGGGAGATACGCAGTATTTT
>-|TRBJ1-4|TRBV5-5|-
CASSLFLVSGDEKLFF
TGTGCCAGCAGCTTGTTCCTGGTAAGCGGGGACGAAAAACTGTTTTTT
>-|TRBJ2-7|TRBV5-4|-
CASSLKGFYEQYF
TGTGCCAGCAGCTTGAAGGGCTTCTACGAGCAGTACTTC
>TRBD1|TRBJ1-2|TRBV12-3/TRBV12-4|-
CASKDRGGYGYTF
TGTGCCAGCAAAGACAGGGGGGGCTATGGCTACACCTTC
>-|TRBJ1-6|TRBV7-8|-
CASSLAQRSPLHF
TGTGCCAGCAGCTTAGCACAGAGATCACCCCTCCACTTT
>TRBD1|TRBJ1-2|TRBV5-1|-
CASSWDRDYGYTF
TGCGCCAGCAGCTGGGACAGGGACTATGGCTACACCTTC
>TRBD1|TRBJ1-5|TRBV11-2|-
CASSLGPGQGRSINQPQHF
TGTGCCAGCAGCTTAGGCCCGGGACAGGGGCGTTCTATCAATCAGCCCCAGCATTTT
>TRBD2|TRBJ2-1|TRBV4-1|-
CASSQEGALAGGMNEQFF
TGCGCCAGCAGCCAAGAAGGGGCCCTAGCGGGGGGGATGAATGAGCAGTTCTTC
>-|TRBJ2-2|TRBV28|-
CASGGSYGDTGELFF
TGTGCCAGCGGGGGGTCCTATGGGGACACCGGGGAGCTGTTTTTT
>TRBD2|TRBJ2-1|TRBV6-5|-
CASRRLAGGDNEQFF
TGTGCCAGCAGGAGACTAGCGGGAGGGGACAATGAGCAGTTCTTC
>-|TRBJ1-1|TRBV9|few
CASSVAGMGTNTEAFF
TGTGCCAGCAGCGTAGCTGGGATGGGAACGAACACTGAAGCTTTCTTT
>-|TRBJ2-5|TRBV27|-
CASSLIEKETQYF
TGTGCCAGCAGTTTAATCGAGAAAGAGACCCAGTACTTC
>-|TRBJ1-2|TRBV6-5|-
CASSPAGSTYGYTF
TGTGCCAGCAGTCCCGCAGGGTCAACCTATGGCTACACCTTC
>TRBD2|TRBJ2-1|TRBV6-1|-
CASSEGPSGRDEQFF
TGTGCCAGCAGTGAAGGACCTAGCGGGAGAGATGAGCAGTTCTTC
>TRBD1|TRBJ1-2|TRBV7-2|-
CASSTRQGGYGYTF
TGTGCCAGCAGCACCCGACAGGGGGGCTATGGCTACACCTTC
>-|TRBJ2-7|TRBV4-3|once
CASSQGQDSTYEQYF
TGCGCCAGCAGCCAAGGACAGGACTCAACCTACGAGCAGTACTTC
>TRBD2|TRBJ2-1|TRBV7-3|-
CASSLWSSGSNEQFF
TGTGCCAGCAGCTTATGGTCTAGCGGGAGCAATGAGCAGTTCTTC